The 19 T cell receptor beta chains below come from one sample, sequenced in a study of T cell repertoires in aging, cancer and after chemotherapy. Rearranged V-D-J TRB sequences were amplified with a mixed TRB-A/B primer pool. TCRdb reanalysed the multiplex PCR reads using MiXCR and keeps one entry per CDR3 protein. The repertoire holds over 2,000 distinct CDR3 sequences, with around 24% as singletons. TCR beta rearrangements were amplified from peripheral blood genomic DNA. The sequenced sample consisted of blood. These receptors all stem from a human donor with a solid tumor.

This clonotype is a singleton in its sample. This sequence may be a read error, since a much larger clone differs from it by one base. The chain links TRBV6-5 to TRBJ2-1; TRBD1 agrees at 7 bases. This CDR3 contains 17 residues. Germline V gene data show CDR1 as MNHEY and CDR2 as SVGAGI. V shed 5 bases and J 7 bases; nucleotides not matched to a gene: 17. Written as DNA, the CDR3 is TGTGCCAGCAGTCGCCAGGGGGTTTCCCTTGGGGGTAATGAGCAGTTCTTC. As protein: CASSRQGVSLGGNEQFF.

A note on this clonotype: A read error is possible here, since a much larger clone lies one base away. The chain couples TRBV18 to TRBJ2-7; TRBD2 matches at 7 bases. Per germline, CDR1 KGHSH and CDR2 LQKENI. The CDR3 has 14 amino acids. The CDR3, as DNA: TGTGCCAGCTCTATGGGGAGGGGCTCGGACGAGCGGTACTTC. It translates to CASSMGRGSDERYF.

This clonotype qualifies as medium-sized. The chain uses TRBV10-3 and TRBJ1-6, with D possibly matching TRBD1 (5 bases). The CDR3 has 15 amino acids. In germline, CDR1 is ENHRY, CDR2 SYGVKD. V lost 10 bases and J lost 3, with 16 bases in between. This CDR3 is CATKTAGGYNSPLHF. The CDR3 nucleotides are TGTGCCACCAAGACAGCAGGAGGCTATAATTCACCCCTCCACTTT.

The V call is TRBV4-3, the J call TRBJ2-1, with TRBD2 identical over 10 bases. Per the germline V gene, CDR1 is LGHNA and CDR2 is YSLEER. The CDR3 runs to 16 residues. V dropped 4 bases and J dropped 4; count of bases not matched to a gene: 7. The CDR3: CASSPIPSGGYNEQFF. The CDR3 coding sequence is TGCGCCAGCAGCCCCATCCCTAGCGGGGGATACAATGAGCAGTTCTTC.

About this clonotype itself: A much larger clonotype is one base distant, so this may be a read error. The chain couples TRBV27 to TRBJ1-5, with a possible D match to TRBD1 (5 bases). CDR1 MNHEY and CDR2 SMNVEV come from the germline V gene (reference sequence). V lost 4 bases, J lost 5 bases, and 21 bases lay in between. The CDR3 runs 17 residues. CDR3 nucleotides: TGTGCCAGCAGTTACAATTATGCAGGGAGCGATGATCAGCCCCAGCATTTT. This gives the protein CASSYNYAGSDDQPQHF.

This sequence joins TRBV28 and TRBJ2-4; weak D call: TRBD1 (5 bases). The CDR3 contains 14 residues. From germline, CDR1 is MDHEN and CDR2 SYDVKM. Trimming removed 5 bases from V and 6 bases from J, with 14 bases in between. CDR3 residues: CASSPSTVRNIQYF. The CDR3 DNA reads as TGTGCCAGCAGTCCGTCGACAGTTAGAAACATTCAGTACTTC.

This clonotype has just one count. The rearrangement joins TRBV7-6 to TRBJ2-1, with D maybe TRBD2 (6 bases). Trimming shortened V by 6 bases and J by 8 bases, and 23 bases separated the two germline ends. The CDR3 length is 16 residues. Germline V CDR1 and CDR2: SGHVS, FNYEAQ. CDR3 bases: TGTGCCAGCAGGGAGGGGATGTGGAGTCCGAGCTATGAGCAGTTCTTC. Translating it yields CASREGMWSPSYEQFF. Filled out from reference TRBV7-6 and TRBJ2-1, the complete variable domain reads GAGVSQSPRYKVTKRGQDVALRCDPISGHVSLYWYRQALGQGPEFLTYFNYEAQQDKSGLPNDRFSAERPEGSISTLTIQRTEQRDSAMYRCASREGMWSPSYEQFFGPGTRLTVL.

By share, this clonotype counts as medium-sized (0.01 to 0.1%). This rearrangement joins TRBV18 to TRBJ1-4; 11 bases align to TRBD1. The CDR3 runs to 18 residues. Germline CDR1 and CDR2: KGHSH and LQKENI. Trimming took 3 bases from V and 5 from J; bases not matched to a gene: 11. CDR3 DNA: TGTGCCAGCTCACCCGGGGACAGGGGGTCAACTCTGAATGAAAAACTGTTTTTT. Its translation: CASSPGDRGSTLNEKLFF.

By frequency in the sample, this clonotype is large. The chain has TRBV29-1 and TRBJ2-5, with a tentative D call TRBD1 (5 bases). Germline-derived CDR1 and CDR2 are SQVTM and ANQGSEA. CDR3 size: 14 residues. V was clipped by 8 bases and J by 0 bases, with 16 bases between them. The DNA of the CDR3 is TGCAGCTACTGGGGCGTGAACAACCAAGAGACCCAGTACTTC. This sequence encodes CSYWGVNNQETQYF. Together with reference TRBV29-1 and TRBJ2-5, the CDR3 gives the full variable domain: SAVISQKPSRDICQRGTSLTIQCQVDSQVTMMFWYRQQPGQSLTLIATANQGSEATYESGFVIDKFPISRPNLTFSTLTVSNMSPEDSSIYLCSYWGVNNQETQYFGPGTRLLVL.

This clonotype occurred a few times. This chain joins TRBV11-2 and TRBJ2-2, with TRBD2 matching 7 bases. V lost 5 bases and J lost 3; bases outside the gene matches: 6. The CDR3 spans 15 residues. Germline V gene data show CDR1 as SGHAT and CDR2 as FQNNGV. CDR3 nucleotides: TGTGCCAGCAGCATTATTCGGGGGGACACCGGGGAGCTGTTTTTT. Its translation is CASSIIRGDTGELFF.

This chain joins TRBV10-2 and TRBJ1-1, with unresolved D. CDR1 WSHSY and CDR2 SAAADI come from the germline V gene. This CDR3 region has 12 residues. V gave up 3 bases and J gave up 6 bases, with 8 bases separating them. The CDR3 protein is CASSDLDPEAFF. CDR3 bases: TGCGCCAGCAGTGATCTGGATCCTGAAGCTTTCTTT.

In this sample, this clonotype is medium-sized (0.01 to 0.1%). The V and J genes are TRBV6-2 or TRBV6-3 and TRBJ2-6; no reliable D call. The CDR3 contains 13 residues. The V and J ends lost 2 bases and 2 bases respectively, with 1 base between them. CDR1 and CDR2 from the germline V gene are MNHEY and SVGEGT. The CDR3: CASSYAGANVLTF. CDR3 in DNA: TGTGCCAGCAGTTACGCTGGGGCCAACGTCCTGACTTTC.

By sample share, this clonotype is medium-sized. V and J are TRBV6-1 and TRBJ2-3; maybe TRBD1 (6 bases). CDR1 and CDR2 from the germline V gene are MNHNS and SASEGT. This CDR3 contains 15 residues. Trimming left V 2 bases short and J 2 bases short, with 11 bases between. CDR3 DNA sequence: TGTGCCAGCAGTGAAATCGAGGGGGTCACAGATACGCAGTATTTT. Translating gives CASSEIEGVTDTQYF.

This clonotype is labeled as medium-sized. The chain couples TRBV19 to TRBJ1-2; 7 bases are a match to TRBD1. V gave up 0 bases and J gave up 4 bases; unmatched junction bases: 5. The CDR3 is 15 residues long. The germline V gene has CDR1 LNHDA and CDR2 SQIVND (reference sequence). CDR3: CASSIDKGGSYGYTF. The CDR3 nucleotides read TGTGCCAGTAGTATAGATAAAGGGGGCAGCTATGGCTACACCTTC.

The chain carries TRBV20-1 and TRBJ1-1, with 9 bases lining up with TRBD1. Losses at the gene ends were 6 bases for V and 8 bases for J; bases not matched to a gene: 10. This CDR3 is built from 13 residues. Germline assignment: CDR1 DFQATT and CDR2 SNEGSKA (reference sequence). This chain's CDR3 is CSAAGQGLREAFF. CDR3 DNA: TGCAGTGCGGCGGGACAGGGATTACGAGAAGCTTTCTTT.

The V and J genes are TRBV19 and TRBJ2-2, with 10 bases lining up with TRBD1. The CDR3 contains 18 residues. With V trimmed by 10 bases and J by 7 bases, 21 bases remained unmatched. Germline CDR1 reads LNHDA; CDR2 reads SQIVND (reference sequence). The CDR3 loop reads CATTSLKEGTGAIGELFF. The CDR3 DNA is TGTGCCACCACAAGTCTAAAAGAAGGGACAGGGGCAATCGGGGAGCTGTTTTTT.

In its sample, this clonotype is medium-sized. V is TRBV5-6 and J is TRBJ1-2; D is undetermined. V was shortened by 4 bases and J by 4 bases, with 8 bases between the two germline ends. The CDR3 is made up of 12 amino acids. The V gene's germline CDR1 is SGHDT and CDR2 YYEEEE. The CDR3 protein is CASSPWGYGYTF. The CDR3 DNA is TGTGCCAGCAGCCCCTGGGGCTATGGCTACACCTTC. Looking up the rest from reference TRBV5-6 and TRBJ1-2 gives the full variable domain: DAGVTQSPTHLIKTRGQQVTLRCSPKSGHDTVSWYQQALGQGPQFIFQYYEEEERQRGNFPDRFSGHQFPNYSSELNVNALLLGDSALYLCASSPWGYGYTFGSGTRLTVV.

This clonotype is medium-sized (0.01 to 0.1%). V and J are TRBV20-1 and TRBJ2-5, with D possibly matching TRBD1 (5 bases). CDR1 is DFQATT and CDR2 is SNEGSKA in the germline V gene (reference sequence). This CDR3 region has 13 residues. Trimming cost V 1 base and J 2 bases, with 8 bases left between them. In nucleotides, the CDR3 is TGCAGTGCTAGAGTCAGGGCACAAGAGACCCAGTACTTC. It yields the protein CSARVRAQETQYF.

This clonotype is medium-sized within its sample. This chain uses TRBV5-4 with TRBJ2-1, with TRBD2 matching over 7 bases. The trim removed 7 bases at V and 7 bases at J, leaving 11 bases unmatched. Germline V gene sequence: CDR1 SGHNT, CDR2 YYREEE (reference sequence). The CDR3 totals 14 residues. The CDR3 region has the DNA TGTGCCAGCGGCCCCTGGGGGGGTCGGAATGAGCAGTTCTTC. Residues: CASGPWGGRNEQFF.